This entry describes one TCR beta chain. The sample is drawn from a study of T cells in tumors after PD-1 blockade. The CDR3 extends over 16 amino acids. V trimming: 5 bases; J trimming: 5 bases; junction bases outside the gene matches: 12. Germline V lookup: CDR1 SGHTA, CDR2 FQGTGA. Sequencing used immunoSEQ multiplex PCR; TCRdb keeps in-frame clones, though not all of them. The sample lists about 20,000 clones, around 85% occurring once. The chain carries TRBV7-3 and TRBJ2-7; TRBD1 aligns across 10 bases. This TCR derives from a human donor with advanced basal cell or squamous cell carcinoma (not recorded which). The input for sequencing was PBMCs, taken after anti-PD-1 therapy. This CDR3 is CASSPGTGVGPDEQYF. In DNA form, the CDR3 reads TGTGCCAGCAGCCCCGGGACAGGGGTAGGACCGGACGAGCAGTACTTC.